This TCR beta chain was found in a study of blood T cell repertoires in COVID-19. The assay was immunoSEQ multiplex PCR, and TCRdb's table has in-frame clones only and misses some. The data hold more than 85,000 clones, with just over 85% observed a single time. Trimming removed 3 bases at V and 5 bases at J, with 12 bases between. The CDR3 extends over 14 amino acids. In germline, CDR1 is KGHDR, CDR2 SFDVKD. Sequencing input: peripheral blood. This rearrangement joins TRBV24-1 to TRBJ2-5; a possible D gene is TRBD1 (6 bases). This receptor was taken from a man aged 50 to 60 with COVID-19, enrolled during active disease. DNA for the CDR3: TGTGCCACCAGTGATCCCACAGGGCTTGAGACCCAGTACTTC. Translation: CATSDPTGLETQYF.